This entry lists 4 T cell receptor beta chains sequenced from one sample in a study of cytomegalovirus exposure and HLA in healthy donors. 60 Vbeta and 13 Jbeta primers were used in PCR. The data were produced by immunoSEQ multiplex PCR, yet TCRdb's version contains in-frame clones alone and is incomplete. The sample has just over 150,000 clones, 78% seen once; the top ten hold 3% to 3.5%. The sample consisted of PBMCs. The receptors stem from a woman between 35 and 50 years old in good health and CMV-seronegative.

This clone showed up just a few times. CDR3 nucleotides: TGTGCCAGCAGCTTTAGCGGGGGGGCCCCCAATGAGCAGTTCTTC. Its protein is CASSFSGGAPNEQFF. The V gene is TRBV27, the J gene TRBJ2-1, with TRBD2 matching over 11 bases. The CDR3 has 15 amino acids. Germline V CDR1 and CDR2: MNHEY, SMNVEV (reference sequence). With 6 bases clipped from V and 6 bases from J, the junction kept 7 bases outside the gene matches.

CDR3 sequence reads: CASSLNRGTNEKLFF. In nucleotides, the CDR3 is TGCGCCAGCAGCCTAAACAGGGGAACTAATGAAAAACTGTTTTTT. The V call is TRBV4-1, the J call TRBJ1-4, with TRBD1 matching 7 bases. The CDR3 has 15 amino acids. V lost 4 bases and J lost 1; bases outside the gene matches: 3. The germline V gene encodes CDR1 MGHRA and CDR2 YSYEKL.

The chain links TRBV6-5 to TRBJ2-7; 7 bases map to TRBD1. V was clipped by 7 bases and J by 5 bases; unmatched bases: 11. Germline lookup yields CDR1 MNHEY and CDR2 SVGAGI. This CDR3 spans 14 amino acids. In DNA form, the CDR3 reads TGTGCCAGCAATCCCCGGGACAGTTTCCACGAGCAGTACTTC. Its translation is CASNPRDSFHEQYF.

The sample holds a few counts of this clone. The chain couples TRBV6-5 to TRBJ1-1; a weak D match, TRBD1 (5 bases). The V end was cut by 4 bases, the J end by 6 bases, with 15 bases between. Germline-derived CDR1 and CDR2 are MNHEY and SVGAGI. The CDR3 sequence is 14 residues long. The CDR3 DNA is TGTGCCAGCAGTTCCACAGGTGTTCTCGCTGAAGCTTTCTTT. Encoded protein: CASSSTGVLAEAFF.